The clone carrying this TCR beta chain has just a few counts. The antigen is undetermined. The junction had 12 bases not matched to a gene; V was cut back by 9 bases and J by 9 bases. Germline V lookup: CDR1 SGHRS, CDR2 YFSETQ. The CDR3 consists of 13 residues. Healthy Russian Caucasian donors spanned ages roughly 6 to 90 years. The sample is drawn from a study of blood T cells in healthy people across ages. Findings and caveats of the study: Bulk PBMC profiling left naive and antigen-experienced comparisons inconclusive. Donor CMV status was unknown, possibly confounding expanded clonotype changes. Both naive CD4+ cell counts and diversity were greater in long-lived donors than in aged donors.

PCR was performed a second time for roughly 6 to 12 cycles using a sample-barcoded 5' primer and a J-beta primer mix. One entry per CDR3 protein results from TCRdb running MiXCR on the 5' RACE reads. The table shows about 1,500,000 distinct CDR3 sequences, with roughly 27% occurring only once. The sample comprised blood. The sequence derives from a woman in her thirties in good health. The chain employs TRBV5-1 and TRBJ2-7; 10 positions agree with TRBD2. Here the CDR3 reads CATAEREGLSQYF. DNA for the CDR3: TGCGCCACAGCGGAGCGGGAGGGCCTATCGCAGTACTTC.